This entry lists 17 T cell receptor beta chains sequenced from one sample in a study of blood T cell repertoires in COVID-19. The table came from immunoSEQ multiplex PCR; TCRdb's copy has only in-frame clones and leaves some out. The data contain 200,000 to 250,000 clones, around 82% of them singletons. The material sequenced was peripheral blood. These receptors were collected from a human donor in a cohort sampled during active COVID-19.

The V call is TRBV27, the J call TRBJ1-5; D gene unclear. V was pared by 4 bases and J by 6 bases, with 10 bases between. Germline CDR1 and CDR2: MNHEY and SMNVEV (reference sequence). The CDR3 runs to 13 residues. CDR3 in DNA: TGTGCCAGCAGTTCGGGTCCTATTCAGCCCCAGCATTTT. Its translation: CASSSGPIQPQHF.

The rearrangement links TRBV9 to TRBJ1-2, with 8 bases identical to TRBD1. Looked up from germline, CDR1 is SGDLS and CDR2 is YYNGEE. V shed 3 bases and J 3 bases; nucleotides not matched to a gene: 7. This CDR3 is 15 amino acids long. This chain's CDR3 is CASSEDGQGDYGYTF. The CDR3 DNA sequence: TGTGCCAGCAGCGAGGACGGACAGGGAGACTATGGCTACACCTTC.

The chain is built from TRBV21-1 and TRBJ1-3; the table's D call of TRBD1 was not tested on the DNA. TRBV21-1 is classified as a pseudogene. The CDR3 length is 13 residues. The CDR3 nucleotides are TGTGCCAGCAGCATTTGGACAGGGCGGACCATATATTTT. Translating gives CASSIWTGRTIYF.

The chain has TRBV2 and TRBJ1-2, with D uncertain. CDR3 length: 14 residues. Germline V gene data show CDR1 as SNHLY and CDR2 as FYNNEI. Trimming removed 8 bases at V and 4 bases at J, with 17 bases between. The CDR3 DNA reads TGTGCCAGCTCCCCCCCTCAGGCTCGCTATGGCTACACCTTC. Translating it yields CASSPPQARYGYTF.

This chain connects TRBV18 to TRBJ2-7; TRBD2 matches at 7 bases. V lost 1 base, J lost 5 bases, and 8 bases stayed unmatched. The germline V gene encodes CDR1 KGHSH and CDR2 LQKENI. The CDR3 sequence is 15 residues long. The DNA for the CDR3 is TGTGCCAGCTCACCACTCCGGGGGGTTCAGGACGAGCAGTACTTC. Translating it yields CASSPLRGVQDEQYF.

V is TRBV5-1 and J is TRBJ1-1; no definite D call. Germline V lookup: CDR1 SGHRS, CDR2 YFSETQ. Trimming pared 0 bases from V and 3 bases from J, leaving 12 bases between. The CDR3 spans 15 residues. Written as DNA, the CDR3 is TGCGCCAGCAGCTTGGCGGGAAAAGCGGACACTGAAGCTTTCTTT. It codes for CASSLAGKADTEAFF.

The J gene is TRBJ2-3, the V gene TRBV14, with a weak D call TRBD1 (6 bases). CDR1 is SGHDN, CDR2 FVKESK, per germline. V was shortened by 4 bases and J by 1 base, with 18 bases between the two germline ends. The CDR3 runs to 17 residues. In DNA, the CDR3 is TGTGCCAGCAGCCGCCGCCGGGGACACCGTGGCACAGATACGCAGTATTTT. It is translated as CASSRRRGHRGTDTQYF.

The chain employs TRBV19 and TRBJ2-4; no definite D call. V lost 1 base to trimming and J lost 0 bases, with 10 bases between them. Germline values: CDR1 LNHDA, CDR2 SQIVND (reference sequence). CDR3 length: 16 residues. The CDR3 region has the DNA TGTGCCAGTAGTATAGGACTCCGTCTAGCCAAAAACATTCAGTACTTC. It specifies CASSIGLRLAKNIQYF.

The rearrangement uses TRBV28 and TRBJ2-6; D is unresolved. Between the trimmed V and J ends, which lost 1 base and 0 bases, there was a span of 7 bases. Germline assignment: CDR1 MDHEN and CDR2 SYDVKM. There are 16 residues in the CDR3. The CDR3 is CASSLSQDSGANVLTF. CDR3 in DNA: TGTGCCAGCAGTTTATCCCAGGACTCTGGGGCCAACGTCCTGACTTTC.

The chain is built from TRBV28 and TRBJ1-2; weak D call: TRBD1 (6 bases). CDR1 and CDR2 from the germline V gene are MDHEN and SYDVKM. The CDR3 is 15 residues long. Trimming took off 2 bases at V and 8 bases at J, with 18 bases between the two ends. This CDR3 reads CASSLRGTKRGGYTF. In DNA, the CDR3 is TGTGCCAGCAGTTTAAGGGGGACGAAGCGGGGCGGCTACACCTTC.

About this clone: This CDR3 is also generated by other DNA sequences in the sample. The CDR3 sequence: CASSPLAGGSYEQYF. In DNA, the CDR3 is TGTGCCAGCAGCCCGTTAGCGGGAGGGTCCTACGAGCAGTACTTC. The chain employs TRBV7-8 and TRBJ2-7, with 11 positions matching TRBD2. The ends lost 5 bases at V and 1 base at J; junction bases unmatched: 4. The CDR3 has 15 amino acids. CDR1 and CDR2 (germline): SGHVS, FQNEAQ.

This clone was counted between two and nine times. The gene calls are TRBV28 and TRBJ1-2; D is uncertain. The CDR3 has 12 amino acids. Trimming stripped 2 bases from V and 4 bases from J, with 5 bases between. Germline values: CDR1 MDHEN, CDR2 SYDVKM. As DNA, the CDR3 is TGTGCCAGCAGTTTACAGGCCTATGGCTACACCTTC. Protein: CASSLQAYGYTF.

CDR3 sequence reads: CASSDRQVTYNEQFF. In DNA form, the CDR3 reads TGTGCCAGCAGTGATCGGCAGGTTACCTACAATGAGCAGTTCTTC. The chain recombines TRBV2 with TRBJ2-1, with D unresolved. The CDR3 has 15 amino acids. Looked up from germline, CDR1 is SNHLY and CDR2 is FYNNEI. V was cut by 3 bases and J by 2 bases, with 11 bases left in between.

The CDR3 DNA reads TGTGCCAGCAGTGAAATTCCCACCGGGACAGGGGGACAAGCTTTCTTT. Its translation: CASSEIPTGTGGQAFF. The chain is built from TRBV6-1 and TRBJ1-1, with 11 bases matching TRBD1. J gave up 9 bases and V 2 bases, and 11 bases lay outside the gene matches. The V gene's germline CDR1 is MNHNS and CDR2 SASEGT. CDR3 length: 16 amino acids.

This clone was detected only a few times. The DNA for the CDR3 is TGTGCCAGCACCCTGGGAGGGATAAGCACAGATACGCAGTATTTT. Translating gives CASTLGGISTDTQYF. The chain combines TRBV5-8 with TRBJ2-3; 7 nucleotides match TRBD2. This CDR3 has 15 residues. J gave up 0 bases and V 6 bases, and 7 bases lay outside the gene matches. Germline CDR1 SGHTS, CDR2 YDEGEE. Full variable domain (missing parts from reference TRBV5-8 and TRBJ2-3): EAGVTQSPTHLIKTRGQQATLRCSPISGHTSVYWYQQALGLGLQFLLWYDEGEERNRGNFPPRFSGRQFPNYSSELNVNALELEDSALYLCASTLGGISTDTQYFGPGTRLTVL.

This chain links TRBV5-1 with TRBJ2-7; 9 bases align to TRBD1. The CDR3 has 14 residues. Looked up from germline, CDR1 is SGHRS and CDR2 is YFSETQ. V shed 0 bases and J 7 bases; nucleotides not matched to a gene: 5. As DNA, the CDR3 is TGCGCCAGCAGCTTGGGGACAGGGGCGAAGGAGCAGTACTTC. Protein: CASSLGTGAKEQYF.

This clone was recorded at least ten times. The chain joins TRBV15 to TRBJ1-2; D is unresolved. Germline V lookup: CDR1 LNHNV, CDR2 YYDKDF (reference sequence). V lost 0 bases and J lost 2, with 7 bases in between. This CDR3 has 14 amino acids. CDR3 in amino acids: CATSRDISNYGYTF. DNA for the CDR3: TGTGCCACCAGCAGAGATATTAGCAACTATGGCTACACCTTC. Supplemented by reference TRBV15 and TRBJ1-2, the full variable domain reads DAMVIQNPRYQVTQFGKPVTLSCSQTLNHNVMYWYQQKSSQAPKLLFHYYDKDFNNEADTPDNFQSRRPNTSFCFLDIRSPGLGDTAMYLCATSRDISNYGYTFGSGTRLTVV.